The clone carrying this TCR beta chain was counted a single time. The antigen remains undetermined. Profiled with immunoSEQ multiplex PCR; TCRdb holds only in-frame clones, not every one. The sample contains 220,000 or so clones, roughly 80% of which appear only once. This sample was taken from a study of cytomegalovirus exposure and HLA in healthy donors. Study results and caveats: Many donors shared some public TCRs, even though most TCR sequences were rare. Reports described diagnosis of cytomegalovirus status by the classifier as highly specific and sensitive.

This CDR3 comprises 19 residues. The V segment lost 5 bases and the J segment 7 bases; nucleotides outside the gene matches: 25. In germline, CDR1 is SGHAT, CDR2 FQNNGV. Material: PBMCs. The V call is TRBV11-2, the J call TRBJ2-5; TRBD1 aligns across 7 bases. The TCR originated in a woman aged 18-29 years in good health and CMV-seronegative. CDR3 amino acids: CASSPLRKSGGPQGVTQYF. As DNA, the CDR3 is TGTGCCAGCAGCCCCCTTCGTAAGAGTGGGGGCCCGCAGGGGGTGACCCAGTACTTC.